This T cell receptor (beta chain) was obtained from a study of blood T cell repertoires in COVID-19 (dated by TCRdb to the early 2020s). Background on the whole study: The collaborator samples originated in the United States, Italy and Spain and spanned the acute and convalescent phases of COVID-19. The prospective study material was composed of cDNA or gDNA derived from T cells, B-cell-depleted T cells, or PBMCs. The dataset comprised deeply sampled blood TCRbeta repertoires from subjects exposed to, actively infected with, or recovered from COVID-19. The repertoires were made available in a free public database intended to serve as a resource for research on the immune response to SARS-CoV-2. The samples were drawn from the first 160 participants of the ongoing ImmuneRACE study and from about 1,200 subjects provided by 6 global collaborators. A de-identified subject ID, COVID-19 status, age in years and sex were almost always included in the sample metadata. Where available, HLA class I and class II types were obtained from metadata supplied by the sample provider rather than from assay-based typing. Summary of the overall study and its limitations: The quantity of clinical and demographic metadata differed by source and by participant and was supplied without curation.

Samples from volunteer blood donors who had recovered from COVID-19 were contributed by a second Seattle source. Each collaborating institution followed its own protocols to collect whole blood in K2EDTA tubes. For TCRbeta analysis, collaborators shipped samples in one of three forms: frozen whole blood, isolated PBMCs, or DNA extracted from either of those sample types. For CDR1 and CDR2, the germline V gene lists MNHNS and SASEGT. Counted from cysteine to phenylalanine, this CDR3 has 13 amino acids. Only the CDR3 portion is preserved as DNA: 39 bases, with reading frame beginning at the first base. V drops 8 bases and J drops 4 bases, leaving 14 bases in between. The immunoSEQ Assay, a bias-controlled multiplex PCR, was used to amplify TCRbeta CDR3 regions from genomic DNA. In the original analysis: The number of nucleated cells in each sample was estimated from the amplification of reference gene primers within the assay. To quantify the absolute abundance of each unique TCRbeta CDR3 rearrangement, sequence reads were collapsed and filtered. Productive Simpson clonality was computed per sample as the square root of Simpson's diversity index over productive rearrangements. As stored in TCRdb, this immuneACCESS dataset retains in-frame rearrangements with V and J assigned. A fraction of the clones does not appear; measured against another copy, unresolved V genes explain less than half of the discrepancy, and the remainder lacks a known reason. The V and J calls and clone size are taken from that table; D and trimming were inferred from the DNA. This sample lists a few hundred thousand clones; less than 90% were detected once. The ten largest clones represent 4.6% of the sample.

On this clone: Its recognized antigen is unknown. No qualities accompany the bases; no much larger clone lies one base away.

Specimen: peripheral blood. This sequence uses TRBV6-1 and TRBJ2-5; TRBD2 might be the D gene, on 6 matching bases. The origin of this receptor is a man aged 60-69 years who had recovered from COVID-19. The CDR3 has the sequence CASAGDSRETQYF. The sequenced DNA is TGTGCCAGCGCTGGGGACTCTCGAGAGACCCAGTACTTC.